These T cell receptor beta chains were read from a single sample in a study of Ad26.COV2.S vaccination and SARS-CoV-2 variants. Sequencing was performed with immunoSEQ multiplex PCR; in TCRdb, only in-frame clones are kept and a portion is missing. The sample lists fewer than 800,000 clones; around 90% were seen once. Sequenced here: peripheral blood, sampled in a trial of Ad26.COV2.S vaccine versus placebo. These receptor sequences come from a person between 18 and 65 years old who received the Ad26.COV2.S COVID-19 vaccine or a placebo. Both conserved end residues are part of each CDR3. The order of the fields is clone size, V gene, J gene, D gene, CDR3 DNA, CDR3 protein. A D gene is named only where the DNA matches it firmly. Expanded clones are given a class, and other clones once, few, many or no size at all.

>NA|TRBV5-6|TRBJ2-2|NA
TGTGCCAGCAGCTTAGCCGCCGGGGAGCTGTTTTTT
CASSLAAGELFF
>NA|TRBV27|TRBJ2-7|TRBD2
TGTGCCAGCAGTTTCGGGACTAGCGGAACAAAGCAGTACTTC
CASSFGTSGTKQYF
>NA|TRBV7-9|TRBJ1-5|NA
TGTGCCAGCAGATCAGGGGATCAGCCCCAGCATTTT
CASRSGDQPQHF
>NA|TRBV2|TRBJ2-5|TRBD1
TGTGCCAGCGAGCCGGGACAGGGCACGGAGACCCAGTACTTC
CASEPGQGTETQYF
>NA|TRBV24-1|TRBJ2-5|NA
TGTGCCACCAGTGATCCGAGGACCGGGTTAGAGACCCAGTACTTC
CATSDPRTGLETQYF
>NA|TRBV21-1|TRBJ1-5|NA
TGTGCCAGCAGCAAGGAAAGGTTCGGCAATCAGCCCCAGCATTTT
CASSKERFGNQPQHF
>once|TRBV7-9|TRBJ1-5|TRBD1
TGTGCCAGCAGCTTATCGACAGGGAATCAGCCCCAGCATTTT
CASSLSTGNQPQHF
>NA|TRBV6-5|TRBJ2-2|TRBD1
TGTGCCAGCAGTTTACAGGGGGCTACGGTCGGGGAGCTGTTTTTT
CASSLQGATVGELFF
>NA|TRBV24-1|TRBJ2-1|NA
TGTGCCACCAGTGATTCCTCCGGGGGCGGAAGCTCCTACAATGAGCAGTTCTTC
CATSDSSGGGSSYNEQFF
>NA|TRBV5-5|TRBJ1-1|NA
TGTGCCAGCGAGAGGGATGACACTGAAGCTTTCTTT
CASERDDTEAFF
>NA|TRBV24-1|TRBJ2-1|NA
TGTGCCACCAGCCCCATAGGTGGACCCAATGAGCAGTTCTTC
CATSPIGGPNEQFF
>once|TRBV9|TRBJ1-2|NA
TGTGCCAGCAGCGTAGCTCAGGGTGACGGCTACACCTTC
CASSVAQGDGYTF
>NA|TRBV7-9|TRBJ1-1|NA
TGTGCCAGCAGCTGGACGGGGATGAACACTGAAGCTTTCTTT
CASSWTGMNTEAFF
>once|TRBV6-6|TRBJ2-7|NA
TGTGCCAGCAGTTTCTTGACTAGTTGGCACGAGCAGTACTTC
CASSFLTSWHEQYF
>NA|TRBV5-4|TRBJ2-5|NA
TGTGCCAGCAGCTTGGACTCGCAACACTGGACCCAGTACTTC
CASSLDSQHWTQYF
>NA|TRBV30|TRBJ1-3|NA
TGTGCCTGGAGTCTGGGGATCTCTGGAAACACCATATATTTT
CAWSLGISGNTIYF
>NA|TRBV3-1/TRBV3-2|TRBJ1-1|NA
TGTGCCAGCAGCCAAGGGGGCGCGGCAGGGGTAATGGGGACTGAAGCTTTCTTT
CASSQGGAAGVMGTEAFF
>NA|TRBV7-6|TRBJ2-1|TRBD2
TGTGCCAGCAGCACTAGCGGGAGGGCGGGCAATGAGCAGTTCTTC
CASSTSGRAGNEQFF
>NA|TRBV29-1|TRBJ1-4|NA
TGCAGCGTTGAGGTCAAAGGGGAAAAACTGTTTTTT
CSVEVKGEKLFF
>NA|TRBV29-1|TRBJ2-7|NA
TGCAGCGTTGAGGCACAGAGCTCCTACGAGCAGTACTTC
CSVEAQSSYEQYF
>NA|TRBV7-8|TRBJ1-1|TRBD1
TGTGCCAGCAGCCAAACCGACAGGGCGAACACTGAAGCTTTCTTT
CASSQTDRANTEAFF
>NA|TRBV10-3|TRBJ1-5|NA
TGTGCCATCAGTGTTTCCAGGTCGGATGATCAGCCCCAGCATTTT
CAISVSRSDDQPQHF
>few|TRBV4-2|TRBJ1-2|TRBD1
TGTGCCAGCAGCCAAGAAAACAGGGGCTATGGCTACACCTTC
CASSQENRGYGYTF
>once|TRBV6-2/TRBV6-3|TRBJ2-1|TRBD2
TGTGCCAGCAGTTACCCCCCCCGAGGCGGGGGGGCCAGCAATGAGCAGTTCTTC
CASSYPPRGGGASNEQFF
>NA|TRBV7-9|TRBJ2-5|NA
TGTGCCAGCAGCAACCGGGACGAGGAGGAGACCCAGTACTTC
CASSNRDEEETQYF
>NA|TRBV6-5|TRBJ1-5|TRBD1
TGTGCCAGCAGTAAGGGACAGGGAGTACAGCCCCAGCATTTT
CASSKGQGVQPQHF
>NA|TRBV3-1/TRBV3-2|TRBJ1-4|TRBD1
TGTGCCAGCAGCCAAGCCGGACAGGGGGGTGAAAAACTGTTTTTT
CASSQAGQGGEKLFF
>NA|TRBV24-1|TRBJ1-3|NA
TGTGCCACCAAGGGGGTGGACAGCTCTGGAAACACCATATATTTT
CATKGVDSSGNTIYF
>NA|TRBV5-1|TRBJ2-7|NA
TGCGCCAGCAAATCCGGTGGACCCACCTACGAGCAGTACTTC
CASKSGGPTYEQYF
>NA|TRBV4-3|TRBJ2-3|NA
TGCGCCAGCAGCCAAGATCAATCAGCAGATACGCAGTATTTT
CASSQDQSADTQYF
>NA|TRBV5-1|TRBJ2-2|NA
TGCGCCAGCAGCTCGGGGGAGGCCAACACCGGGGAGCTGTTTTTT
CASSSGEANTGELFF
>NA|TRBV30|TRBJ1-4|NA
TGTGCCTGGCAACGAGTCGGGGAAAAACTGTTTTTT
CAWQRVGEKLFF
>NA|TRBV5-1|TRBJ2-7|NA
TGCGCCAGCAGCTCAAGTCCAGGAACGTCCTACGAGCAGTACTTC
CASSSSPGTSYEQYF
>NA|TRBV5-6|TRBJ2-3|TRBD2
TGTGCCAGCAGCTTGGCCACTAGCGGGACTTTTACAGATACGCAGTATTTT
CASSLATSGTFTDTQYF
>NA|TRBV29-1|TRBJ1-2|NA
TGCAGCGGTATGGGGATCTATGGCTACACCTTC
CSGMGIYGYTF
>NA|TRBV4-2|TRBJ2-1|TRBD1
TGTGCCAGCAGCCAAGAAGTGGGACAGGCATACAATGAGCAGTTCTTC
CASSQEVGQAYNEQFF
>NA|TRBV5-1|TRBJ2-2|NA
TGCGCCAGCAGCTTAGGACTTTACACCGGGGAGCTGTTTTTT
CASSLGLYTGELFF
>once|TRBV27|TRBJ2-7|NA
TGTGCCAGCAGTTTCGGACCAATCTACGAGCAGTACTTC
CASSFGPIYEQYF
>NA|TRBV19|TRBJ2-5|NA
TGTGCCAGTAGAGTGTCGGGGGCAGGGGAGACCCAGTACTTC
CASRVSGAGETQYF
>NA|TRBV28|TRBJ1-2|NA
TGTGCCAGCAGTTCAGGTCCCCGGCGGGGCTACACCTTC
CASSSGPRRGYTF
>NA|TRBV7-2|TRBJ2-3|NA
TGTGCCAGCACAGGTCCGGGAGATACGCAGTATTTT
CASTGPGDTQYF
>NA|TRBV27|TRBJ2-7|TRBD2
TGTGCCAGCTCCGCCTCACTAGCGGGATCCTACGAGCAGTACTTC
CASSASLAGSYEQYF
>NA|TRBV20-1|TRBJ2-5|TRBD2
TGCAGTGCTAGTGGACTAGCGGGAGGGCCAGAGACCCAGTACTTC
CSASGLAGGPETQYF
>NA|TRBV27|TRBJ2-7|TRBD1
TGTGCCAGCAGTTTATTGGACAGGCAGTACTACTTC
CASSLLDRQYYF
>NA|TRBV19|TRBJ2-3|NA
TGTGCCAGTAGTATTCAGAGGGATACGCAGTATTTT
CASSIQRDTQYF
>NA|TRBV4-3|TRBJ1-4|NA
TGCGCCAGCAGCCAAGAGCCTCGGGACACCCAGGGCACTAATGAAAAACTGTTTTTT
CASSQEPRDTQGTNEKLFF
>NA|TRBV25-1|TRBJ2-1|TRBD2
TGTGCCAGCAGTGAAGCGGGAGCTCCCAATGAGCAGTTCTTC
CASSEAGAPNEQFF
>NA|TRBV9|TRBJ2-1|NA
TGTGCCAGCAGCGTAGAAGGCAGGACCGAGCAGTTCTTC
CASSVEGRTEQFF
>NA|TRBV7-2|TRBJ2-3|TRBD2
TGTGCCAGCAGCTTACCACTAGCGGGGGGGCCCGAAGATACGCAGTATTTT
CASSLPLAGGPEDTQYF
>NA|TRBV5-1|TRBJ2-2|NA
TGCGCCAGCAGCAGTGGAGCGGGCAGCACCGGGGAGCTGTTTTTT
CASSSGAGSTGELFF
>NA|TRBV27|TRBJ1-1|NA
TGTGCCAGCAGTTTTGCAGGGAGGACTGAAGCTTTCTTT
CASSFAGRTEAFF
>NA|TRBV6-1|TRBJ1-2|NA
TGTGCCAGCAGTGAACAGTTCTATGGCTACACCTTC
CASSEQFYGYTF